These T cell receptor beta chains were read from a single sample in a study of response to subunit inactivated influenza vaccine. TCRdb passed the RT-PCR reads through MiXCR, listing each CDR3 protein once. This repertoire shows roughly 620,000 distinct CDR3 sequences, approximately 10% found once; its top ten account for 11%. Separately, the same data were catalogued under a study of T cells expressing NK-cell markers.

Here the sequenced sample was PBMCs from blood, taken on the day of vaccination. The receptors originated from a man in his fifties who received an inactivated influenza vaccine. The CDR3 runs from the conserved cysteine through the conserved F or W. Each record gives: CDR3 length, clone size, V gene, D gene, J gene, CDR3 protein, CDR3 DNA. The D gene is left open where the match is weak. Only part of the rows carry a size: once, few, many, or a class if the clone is expanded.

CDR3 length: 18; clone size: few; V gene: TRBV11-2; D gene: .; J gene: TRBJ2-1; CDR3 protein: CASRDRDSPSGVHNEQFF; CDR3 DNA: TGTGCCAGCAGGGACCGGGACAGTCCTAGCGGAGTTCACAATGAGCAGTTCTTC
CDR3 length: 14; clone size: many; V gene: TRBV20-1; D gene: .; J gene: TRBJ2-2; CDR3 protein: CSASGDSNTGELFF; CDR3 DNA: TGCAGTGCTAGCGGGGATTCGAACACCGGGGAGCTGTTTTTT
CDR3 length: 17; clone size: .; V gene: TRBV7-2; D gene: TRBD1; J gene: TRBJ1-4; CDR3 protein: CASRTGTGVRTNEKLFF; CDR3 DNA: TGTGCCAGCAGAACCGGGACAGGGGTGAGGACTAATGAAAAACTGTTTTTT
CDR3 length: 16; clone size: few; V gene: TRBV5-1; D gene: TRBD2; J gene: TRBJ2-3; CDR3 protein: CASSAQGLAGTDTQYF; CDR3 DNA: TGCGCCAGCAGCGCGCAAGGACTAGCGGGCACAGATACGCAGTATTTT
CDR3 length: 12; clone size: few; V gene: TRBV12-3/TRBV12-4; D gene: .; J gene: TRBJ2-7; CDR3 protein: CASSRQAYEQYF; CDR3 DNA: TGTGCCAGCAGTCGACAGGCCTACGAGCAGTACTTC
CDR3 length: 15; clone size: few; V gene: TRBV12-3/TRBV12-4; D gene: TRBD1; J gene: TRBJ2-5; CDR3 protein: CASSAGGPGQETQYF; CDR3 DNA: TGTGCCAGCAGTGCAGGGGGCCCGGGGCAAGAGACCCAGTACTTC
CDR3 length: 15; clone size: few; V gene: TRBV14; D gene: .; J gene: TRBJ2-5; CDR3 protein: CASSTPLGLQETQYF; CDR3 DNA: TGTGCCAGCAGCACCCCCCTGGGGCTCCAAGAGACCCAGTACTTC
CDR3 length: 19; clone size: few; V gene: TRBV14; D gene: TRBD2; J gene: TRBJ2-3; CDR3 protein: CASSQIPGTSGSRADTQYF; CDR3 DNA: TGTGCCAGCAGCCAGATTCCCGGGACTAGCGGGAGTCGCGCAGATACGCAGTATTTT
CDR3 length: 13; clone size: many; V gene: TRBV12-3/TRBV12-4; D gene: .; J gene: TRBJ1-2; CDR3 protein: CASSTGPVRGYTF; CDR3 DNA: TGTGCCAGCAGCACTGGACCCGTCCGGGGCTACACCTTC
CDR3 length: 14; clone size: few; V gene: TRBV7-2; D gene: .; J gene: TRBJ2-5; CDR3 protein: CASKEGLARETQYF; CDR3 DNA: TGTGCCAGCAAGGAGGGCCTAGCGAGGGAGACCCAGTACTTC
CDR3 length: 14; clone size: .; V gene: TRBV20-1; D gene: TRBD2; J gene: TRBJ2-1; CDR3 protein: CSASHGLAGAWQFF; CDR3 DNA: TGCAGTGCTAGCCACGGACTAGCGGGAGCCTGGCAGTTCTTC
CDR3 length: 12; clone size: .; V gene: TRBV7-2; D gene: .; J gene: TRBJ2-3; CDR3 protein: CASSFDTDTQYF; CDR3 DNA: TGTGCCAGCAGCTTTGACACAGATACGCAGTATTTT
CDR3 length: 19; clone size: many; V gene: TRBV2; D gene: .; J gene: TRBJ1-5; CDR3 protein: CASSEGLGSRLYSNQPQHF; CDR3 DNA: TGTGCCAGCAGTGAGGGTCTAGGAAGCCGACTTTATAGCAATCAGCCCCAGCATTTT
CDR3 length: 18; clone size: few; V gene: TRBV3-1; D gene: TRBD2; J gene: TRBJ2-1; CDR3 protein: CASSPLAGAKSSYNEQFF; CDR3 DNA: TGTGCCAGCAGCCCACTAGCGGGGGCCAAGAGCTCCTACAATGAGCAGTTCTTC
CDR3 length: 17; clone size: few; V gene: TRBV3-1; D gene: .; J gene: TRBJ2-1; CDR3 protein: CASSQDDRPNSYNEQFF; CDR3 DNA: TGTGCCAGCAGCCAAGATGACAGGCCGAACTCCTACAATGAGCAGTTCTTC
CDR3 length: 14; clone size: few; V gene: TRBV5-5; D gene: TRBD1; J gene: TRBJ1-1; CDR3 protein: CASSATTGRTEAFF; CDR3 DNA: TGTGCCAGCAGCGCCACGACAGGGCGTACTGAAGCTTTCTTT
CDR3 length: 13; clone size: few; V gene: TRBV4-1; D gene: .; J gene: TRBJ1-1; CDR3 protein: CASSQVIRAEAFF; CDR3 DNA: TGCGCCAGCAGCCAAGTCATTCGTGCTGAAGCTTTCTTT
CDR3 length: 14; clone size: .; V gene: TRBV5-1; D gene: TRBD1; J gene: TRBJ2-7; CDR3 protein: CASSSTGAPREQYF; CDR3 DNA: TGCGCCAGCAGCTCAACAGGGGCCCCCAGGGAGCAGTACTTC
CDR3 length: 14; clone size: .; V gene: TRBV20-1; D gene: TRBD2; J gene: TRBJ2-7; CDR3 protein: CSAQRLAGAYEQYF; CDR3 DNA: TGCAGTGCCCAGAGGCTAGCGGGAGCCTACGAGCAGTACTTC
CDR3 length: 16; clone size: .; V gene: TRBV6-2/TRBV6-3; D gene: TRBD2; J gene: TRBJ2-5; CDR3 protein: CASSYRLAAPQETQYF; CDR3 DNA: TGTGCCAGCAGTTACAGACTAGCGGCCCCCCAAGAGACCCAGTACTTC
CDR3 length: 14; clone size: .; V gene: TRBV3-1; D gene: .; J gene: TRBJ2-7; CDR3 protein: CASSQGGCGVEQYF; CDR3 DNA: TGTGCCAGCAGCCAAGGCGGGTGTGGGGTCGAGCAGTACTTC
CDR3 length: 12; clone size: .; V gene: TRBV27; D gene: .; J gene: TRBJ1-1; CDR3 protein: CASSFSLLEAFF; CDR3 DNA: TGTGCCAGCAGTTTTTCACTCTTGGAAGCTTTCTTT
CDR3 length: 16; clone size: .; V gene: TRBV6-2/TRBV6-3; D gene: .; J gene: TRBJ2-6; CDR3 protein: CASSYSSSGPTNVLTF; CDR3 DNA: TGTGCCAGCAGTTACTCCAGTTCCGGCCCCACTAACGTCCTGACTTTC
CDR3 length: 12; clone size: .; V gene: TRBV29-1; D gene: .; J gene: TRBJ1-2; CDR3 protein: CSVVGGPGGYTF; CDR3 DNA: TGCAGCGTCGTCGGGGGCCCAGGCGGCTACACCTTC
CDR3 length: 13; clone size: .; V gene: TRBV29-1; D gene: .; J gene: TRBJ1-1; CDR3 protein: CSVWAAMNTEAFF; CDR3 DNA: TGCAGCGTTTGGGCGGCAATGAACACTGAAGCTTTCTTT
CDR3 length: 17; clone size: many; V gene: TRBV3-1; D gene: TRBD2; J gene: TRBJ2-4; CDR3 protein: CASSQDWAVAGGNIQYF; CDR3 DNA: TGTGCCAGCAGCCAAGATTGGGCGGTAGCGGGGGGAAACATTCAGTACTTC
CDR3 length: 17; clone size: few; V gene: TRBV5-5; D gene: .; J gene: TRBJ1-1; CDR3 protein: CASSFKGENVMNTEAFF; CDR3 DNA: TGTGCCAGCAGCTTTAAGGGCGAGAACGTGATGAACACTGAAGCTTTCTTT
CDR3 length: 16; clone size: .; V gene: TRBV28; D gene: TRBD2; J gene: TRBJ2-1; CDR3 protein: CASSPLTSGSNNEQFF; CDR3 DNA: TGTGCCAGCAGCCCCCTAACTAGCGGGAGTAACAATGAGCAGTTCTTC
CDR3 length: 17; clone size: .; V gene: TRBV11-3; D gene: .; J gene: TRBJ2-1; CDR3 protein: CASSSGGGRGNYNEQFF; CDR3 DNA: TGTGCCAGCAGTTCAGGGGGCGGGAGAGGTAACTACAATGAGCAGTTCTTC
CDR3 length: 15; clone size: many; V gene: TRBV6-5; D gene: .; J gene: TRBJ2-1; CDR3 protein: CASSYSNRRNNEQFF; CDR3 DNA: TGTGCCAGCAGTTACTCGAACCGCCGGAACAATGAGCAGTTCTTC
CDR3 length: 15; clone size: .; V gene: TRBV5-1; D gene: .; J gene: TRBJ2-7; CDR3 protein: CASSLWGQGADEQYF; CDR3 DNA: TGCGCCAGCAGCTTGTGGGGCCAGGGCGCGGACGAGCAGTACTTC
CDR3 length: 13; clone size: many; V gene: TRBV6-5; D gene: .; J gene: TRBJ1-1; CDR3 protein: CASSYRGDTEAFF; CDR3 DNA: TGTGCCAGCAGTTACCGGGGGGACACTGAAGCTTTCTTT
CDR3 length: 13; clone size: few; V gene: TRBV27; D gene: .; J gene: TRBJ2-3; CDR3 protein: CASRGQVSDTQYF; CDR3 DNA: TGTGCCAGCAGAGGCCAAGTCTCAGATACGCAGTATTTT
CDR3 length: 14; clone size: few; V gene: TRBV20-1; D gene: .; J gene: TRBJ1-2; CDR3 protein: CSAPDTLSYSGYTF; CDR3 DNA: TGCAGTGCACCGGACACGTTGTCGTATTCTGGCTACACCTTC
CDR3 length: 16; clone size: many; V gene: TRBV28; D gene: TRBD2; J gene: TRBJ2-1; CDR3 protein: CASRLAGGPSYNEQFF; CDR3 DNA: TGTGCCAGCAGGCTAGCGGGAGGGCCCTCCTACAATGAGCAGTTCTTC
CDR3 length: 17; clone size: .; V gene: TRBV7-9; D gene: TRBD1; J gene: TRBJ1-6; CDR3 protein: CASRPSTGRTYNSPLHF; CDR3 DNA: TGTGCCAGCAGACCATCGACAGGGAGGACCTATAATTCACCCCTCCACTTT
CDR3 length: 16; clone size: .; V gene: TRBV10-3; D gene: TRBD1; J gene: TRBJ1-6; CDR3 protein: CAISETPGGGNSPLHF; CDR3 DNA: TGTGCCATCAGTGAGACCCCAGGGGGCGGTAATTCACCCCTCCACTTT
CDR3 length: 13; clone size: .; V gene: TRBV20-1; D gene: TRBD1; J gene: TRBJ1-6; CDR3 protein: CSATGTGGPPLHF; CDR3 DNA: TGCAGTGCAACCGGGACAGGGGGACCACCCCTCCACTTT
CDR3 length: 13; clone size: many; V gene: TRBV5-1; D gene: .; J gene: TRBJ1-1; CDR3 protein: CASGDTMNTEAFF; CDR3 DNA: TGCGCCAGCGGGGATACGATGAACACTGAAGCTTTCTTT
CDR3 length: 15; clone size: few; V gene: TRBV25-1; D gene: .; J gene: TRBJ2-7; CDR3 protein: CASSESGTVTYEQYF; CDR3 DNA: TGTGCCAGCAGTGAATCAGGGACCGTTACCTACGAGCAGTACTTC
CDR3 length: 12; clone size: few; V gene: TRBV20-1; D gene: TRBD1; J gene: TRBJ2-7; CDR3 protein: CSASHRGYEQYF; CDR3 DNA: TGCAGTGCTAGTCACAGGGGCTACGAGCAGTACTTC
CDR3 length: 12; clone size: few; V gene: TRBV20-1; D gene: .; J gene: TRBJ2-5; CDR3 protein: CSARVHGETQYF; CDR3 DNA: TGCAGTGCTAGAGTGCACGGAGAGACCCAGTACTTC
CDR3 length: 14; clone size: many; V gene: TRBV20-1; D gene: TRBD2; J gene: TRBJ2-1; CDR3 protein: CSASSGSSYNEQFF; CDR3 DNA: TGCAGTGCTAGCAGCGGGAGCTCCTACAATGAGCAGTTCTTC
CDR3 length: 18; clone size: .; V gene: TRBV18; D gene: TRBD2; J gene: TRBJ2-1; CDR3 protein: CASSPLTSGGTYYNEQFF; CDR3 DNA: TGTGCCAGCTCACCGTTGACTAGCGGGGGGACTTACTACAATGAGCAGTTCTTC
CDR3 length: 14; clone size: many; V gene: TRBV12-3/TRBV12-4; D gene: .; J gene: TRBJ1-2; CDR3 protein: CASSPWQGSYGYTF; CDR3 DNA: TGTGCCAGCAGCCCCTGGCAGGGAAGTTATGGCTACACCTTC
CDR3 length: 14; clone size: few; V gene: TRBV29-1; D gene: .; J gene: TRBJ2-1; CDR3 protein: CSVGTGAGRDEQFF; CDR3 DNA: TGCAGCGTTGGAACGGGGGCAGGGAGGGATGAGCAGTTCTTC